These 16 T cell receptor beta chains originate from one sample sequenced in a study of OX40 agonist ivuxolimab in advanced cancers. The table came from immunoSEQ multiplex PCR; TCRdb's copy has only in-frame clones and leaves some out. This table holds roughly 36,000 clones, 74% found once. Source: CD4+ or CD8+ T cells sorted from blood, taken in a trial of the OX40 agonist ivuxolimab. The receptors were gathered from an adult with an advanced solid tumor such as melanoma, head and neck, liver or kidney cancer.

V gene TRBV11-2 combines with J gene TRBJ1-5; no definite D call. CDR1 SGHAT and CDR2 FQNNGV come from the germline V gene. This CDR3 spans 13 amino acids. Trimming took 0 bases from V and 7 from J, leaving 7 bases between them. This chain's CDR3 is CASSLDREQPQHF. CDR3 in DNA: TGTGCCAGCAGCTTAGATCGGGAGCAGCCCCAGCATTTT. Full variable domain (remainder filled in from reference TRBV11-2 and TRBJ1-5): EAGVAQSPRYKIIEKRQSVAFWCNPISGHATLYWYQQILGQGPKLLIQFQNNGVVDDSQLPKDRFSAERLKGVDSTLKIQPAKLEDSAVYLCASSLDREQPQHFGDGTRLSIL.

The V call is TRBV2, the J call TRBJ1-6, with D perhaps matching TRBD1 (5 bases). Per the germline V gene, CDR1 is SNHLY and CDR2 is FYNNEI. V lost 2 bases, J lost 9 bases, and 17 bases lay in between. The CDR3 has 16 residues. The CDR3 region is CASSERATGGSSPLHF. The CDR3 nucleotides read TGTGCCAGCAGTGAACGGGCCACGGGGGGGAGTTCACCCCTCCACTTT.

The V call is TRBV9, the J call TRBJ1-3, with D possibly TRBD1 on 6 matching bases. V dropped 0 bases and J dropped 4 bases, with 8 bases sitting between them. CDR1 SGDLS and CDR2 YYNGEE come from the germline V gene. The CDR3 contains 14 residues. The CDR3 DNA reads TGTGCCAGCAGCGTAGCTACAGGGGGAAACACCATATATTTT. Its protein product is CASSVATGGNTIYF.

The V and J genes are TRBV7-9 and TRBJ2-5; 9 nucleotides line up with TRBD1. The junction had 3 bases not matched to a gene; V was cut back by 5 bases and J by 2 bases. Germline V CDR1 and CDR2: SEHNR, FQNEAQ (reference sequence). The CDR3 covers 14 residues. The CDR3, as DNA: TGTGCCAGCAGCGAGGACAGGGGACAAGAGACCCAGTACTTC. Encoded protein: CASSEDRGQETQYF.

The CDR3 bases are TGTGCCAGCAGCCGAGTATTAAACTCTAATGAAAAACTGTTTTTT. Its translation is CASSRVLNSNEKLFF. V usage is TRBV6-5 and J usage is TRBJ1-4; D remains unclear. Trimming took off 6 bases at V and 3 bases at J, with 14 bases between the two ends. Germline CDR1 MNHEY, CDR2 SVGAGI. This CDR3 spans 15 amino acids.

The chain combines TRBV27 with TRBJ1-1, with D perhaps TRBD1 (5 bases). The CDR3 covers 14 residues. Germline V gene data show CDR1 as MNHEY and CDR2 as SMNVEV (reference sequence). The germline V and J ends were trimmed by 2 bases and 1 base, with 8 bases remaining between them. CDR3 sequence reads: CASSLGGRNTEAFF. In DNA form, the CDR3 reads TGTGCCAGCAGTTTAGGGGGGAGGAACACTGAAGCTTTCTTT.

The genes are TRBV19 and TRBJ1-2; maybe TRBD1 (5 bases). This CDR3 region has 13 residues. Trimming removed 3 bases from V and 5 bases from J, with 10 bases in between. CDR1 and CDR2 from the germline V gene are LNHDA and SQIVND (reference sequence). The CDR3 bases are TGTGCCAGTAGTATCGACAGCCTGTATGGCTACACCTTC. Protein sequence: CASSIDSLYGYTF. The complete variable domain, with remaining parts taken from reference TRBV19 and TRBJ1-2, reads DGGITQSPKYLFRKEGQNVTLSCEQNLNHDAMYWYRQDPGQGLRLIYYSQIVNDFQKGDIAEGYSVSREKKESFPLTVTSAQKNPTAFYLCASSIDSLYGYTFGSGTRLTVV.

The count of this clone is one. The chain has TRBV10-3 and TRBJ1-1; maybe TRBD1 (6 bases). This CDR3 region has 13 residues. Trimming pared 8 bases from V and 5 bases from J, leaving 15 bases between. The V gene's germline CDR1 is ENHRY and CDR2 SYGVKD. CDR3 amino acids: CAIGRQAGTEAFF. DNA for the CDR3: TGTGCCATCGGGAGACAGGCTGGAACTGAAGCTTTCTTT.

V usage is TRBV2 and J usage is TRBJ1-2; D is uncertain. The CDR3 is 12 amino acids. V was shortened by 4 bases and J by 6 bases, with 9 bases between the two germline ends. Germline V gene data show CDR1 as SNHLY and CDR2 as FYNNEI. In DNA form, the CDR3 reads TGTGCCAGCAGTGTAGTGTCCGATGGCTACACCTTC. Its protein is CASSVVSDGYTF.

This chain uses TRBV5-1 with TRBJ2-1; TRBD1 matches at 8 bases. Germline CDR1 reads SGHRS; CDR2 reads YFSETQ. Unmatched junction bases numbered 9, after V lost 4 bases and J lost 6 bases. CDR3 length equals 15 residues. The CDR3 sequence: CASSGGQGWGNEQFF. For the CDR3, the DNA is TGCGCCAGCAGCGGAGGACAGGGTTGGGGCAATGAGCAGTTCTTC.

The chain joins TRBV11-2 to TRBJ2-7; no firm D call. CDR3 size: 12 residues. Germline values: CDR1 SGHAT, CDR2 FQNNGV. The CDR3 is CASSLYTVRRHV. The CDR3, as DNA: TGTGCCAGCAGCTTATACACAGTCCGGAGACACGTC.

A remark on this clone: The junction departs from germline at one end; a sequencing error may be responsible. V and J are TRBV11-3 and TRBJ2-3, with D perhaps matching TRBD1 or TRBD2 (6 bases each). CDR3 size: 19 residues. Germline CDR1 SGHNT, CDR2 YENEEA. CDR3 DNA sequence: TGCGGCAAACCCGACGACAAAATGAAAAGGGGGGCGTCCACAGATACGCAGTATTTT. This sequence encodes CGKPDDKMKRGASTDTQYF.

The V gene is TRBV7-2, the J gene TRBJ1-4, with 7 bases lining up with TRBD1. CDR1 SGHTA and CDR2 FQGNSA come from the germline V gene. The V gene end was trimmed by 5 bases and the J gene end by 4 bases; junction bases not matched to a gene: 7. This CDR3 spans 15 amino acids. This CDR3 reads CASSPQTGINEKLFF. The CDR3 nucleotides read TGTGCCAGCAGCCCGCAGACAGGGATTAATGAAAAACTGTTTTTT.

This rearrangement joins TRBV11-2 to TRBJ2-7; 13 bases map to TRBD2. Germline lookup yields CDR1 SGHAT and CDR2 FQNNGV. V gave up 1 base and J gave up 0 bases; unmatched junction bases: 3. The CDR3 totals 17 residues. DNA for the CDR3: TGTGCCAGCAGCTTAGGGGGACTAGCGGGGAGCTCCTACGAGCAGTACTTC. Translation gives CASSLGGLAGSSYEQYF.

This chain joins TRBV6-1 and TRBJ2-7, with 7 positions matching TRBD2. This CDR3 has 14 amino acids. The germline gives CDR1 MNHNS, CDR2 SASEGT. The J segment lost 2 bases and the V segment lost 2 bases, leaving 3 bases of the junction unmatched. For the CDR3, the DNA is TGTGCCAGCAGTGAATGGGGAGGGCCCTACGAGCAGTACGTC. It specifies CASSEWGGPYEQYV.

This chain links TRBV5-1 with TRBJ1-5, with D unclear. Germline CDR1 reads SGHRS; CDR2 reads YFSETQ. V gave up 0 bases and J gave up 5 bases, with 9 bases separating them. The CDR3 runs to 14 residues. The CDR3 DNA follows: TGCGCCAGCAGCTTGGGACGGATGGATCAGCCCCAGCATTTT. As protein: CASSLGRMDQPQHF.